The table lists the clone carrying this T cell receptor (beta chain) with a few counts. The ends were cut back, 4 bases at V and 2 bases at J, with 10 bases in the middle. Germline V lookup: CDR1 SGHRS, CDR2 YFSETQ. The CDR3 has 13 amino acids. The data are from a study of early T cells in non-severe SARS-CoV-2 infection. Study summary: Sequencing of bulk RNA from unsorted whole blood was done, without chain pairing.

The library protocol tagged individual cDNA molecules with unique molecular identifiers. TCRdb re-called the 5' RACE reads with MiXCR, one entry per CDR3 protein. This table has 75,000 to 80,000 distinct CDR3 sequences, about 11% appearing once. The TCR originated in an adult who was a healthcare worker with PCR-confirmed SARS-CoV-2 infection or an uninfected control (not recorded which). The chain uses TRBV5-1 and TRBJ2-7; possibly TRBD2 for D (6 bases). The sample in question was whole blood, obtained at baseline. The CDR3 loop reads CASSPEGTYEQYF. As DNA, the CDR3 is TGCGCCAGCAGCCCGGAGGGGACCTACGAGCAGTACTTC.